Following are 9 T cell receptor beta chains from one sample sequenced in a study of T cells in women clearing cervical HPV infection listed by TCRdb under 2018. Library construction relied on the immunoSEQ multiplex PCR assay. TCRdb re-hosts the immuneACCESS table, in-frame sequences only. Its copies lack some clones; in the studies checked, an unresolved V gene accounts for under half of them, and the cause for the rest is not known. The sample table holds 25,000 to 35,000 clones. The ten largest clones represent approximately 24% of the sample. The sample taken for sequencing was blood buffy coat. The receptors shown here come from a woman aged 18-69 years with a cervical HPV16 infection that either progressed to CIN3+ or cleared (not recorded which).

CDR3 residues: CASTERSYSNQPQYF. CDR3 DNA (partial): TGTGCCAGCACAGAAAGGAGCTATAGCAATCAGCCG. The V gene is TRBV2, the J gene TRBJ2-3; D gene ambiguous. The read falls 3 residues short of the CDR3 end, and the missing part is taken from the germline J gene. The germline CDR1 and CDR2 sequences are SNHLY and FYNNEI. This CDR3 region has 15 residues.

Comments on this clone: Read sequence stops 3 residues before the CDR3 end, and the germline J gene provides the missing end. The chain carries TRBV5-1 and TRBJ2-3, with TRBD2 matching 9 bases. J was trimmed by 2 bases and V by 0 bases; bases with no gene match: 7. The germline gives CDR1 SGHRS, CDR2 YFSETQ. This CDR3 region has 17 residues. CDR3 DNA (partial): TGCGCCAGCAGCTTGGCAGGTCTAGCGGGGTTCACAGATACG. It codes for CASSLAGLAGFTDT. The CDR3 in its entirety is CASSLAGLAGFTDTQYF.

Comment on this clone: The read is 3 residues too short to cover the CDR3 end, so that end is filled in from the germline J gene. The chain combines TRBV7-3 with TRBJ2-2; D is perhaps TRBD1 (7 bases). V was cut by 1 base and J by 4 bases, with 13 bases left in between. The CDR3 spans 16 residues. Germline V gene lookup returns CDR1 SGHTA and CDR2 FQGTGA. The CDR3 bases that were read are TGTGCCAGCAGCTTAAGGCAGGGGGGAACCACCGGGGAG. It is translated as CASSLRQGGTTGE. In full, the CDR3 is CASSLRQGGTTGELFF.

In regard to this clone: The read stops 3 residues short of the end of the CDR3; the missing end is completed from the germline J gene. The rearrangement links TRBV20-1 to TRBJ1-1; weak D call: TRBD1 (5 bases). Per the germline V gene, CDR1 is DFQATT and CDR2 is SNEGSKA (reference sequence). The V and J ends lost 5 bases and 1 base respectively, with 8 bases between them. This CDR3 spans 12 amino acids. CDR3 sequence reads: CSALGGNTEAFF. The sequenced part of the CDR3 DNA is TGCAGTGCTTTGGGGGGGAACACTGAA.

This clone counts as medium-sized by frequency. The sequenced fragment ends 3 residues before the CDR3 boundary, so the rest is inferred from the germline J gene. The chain uses TRBV19 and TRBJ2-5; 7 bases line up with TRBD2. This CDR3 is built from 15 residues. V trimming: 3 bases; J trimming: 1 base; junction bases outside the gene matches: 5. Germline CDR1 LNHDA, CDR2 SQIVND (reference sequence). The CDR3 DNA, read in part, is TGTGCCAGTAGTATGGGGCTAGCGGTCCAAGAGACC. It specifies CASSMGLAVQET. The full-length CDR3 reads as CASSMGLAVQETQYF.

With regard to this clone: The sequenced fragment ends 3 residues before the CDR3 boundary, so the rest is inferred from the germline J gene. The chain uses TRBV5-1 and TRBJ2-3, with a possible D match to TRBD1 (6 bases). CDR3 length: 14 residues. CDR1 and CDR2 (germline): SGHRS, YFSETQ. The CDR3 spells CASSLGTAQETQYF. Incomplete CDR3 DNA: TGCGCCAGCAGCTTGGGGACAGCCCAAGAGACG.

For this clone: Read coverage stops 3 residues before the CDR3 terminus; the germline J gene supplies the remainder. This sequence joins TRBV5-1 and TRBJ2-2; TRBD1 might be the D (6 bases). The CDR3 runs to 16 residues. Germline V gives CDR1 SGHRS, CDR2 YFSETQ. CDR3 in amino acids: CASSITGSSGANVLFF. The CDR3 bases that were read are TGCGCCAGCAGCATTACAGGGAGCTCTGGGGCCAACGTG. The complete variable domain, with remaining parts taken from reference TRBV5-1 and TRBJ2-2, reads KAGVTQTPRYLIKTRGQQVTLSCSPISGHRSVSWYQQTPGQGLQFLFEYFSETQRNKGNFPGRFSGRQFSNSRSEMNVSTLELGDSALYLCASSITGSSGANVLFFGEGSRLTVL.

As for this clone: The read stops 3 residues short of the end of the CDR3; the missing end is completed from the germline J gene. The chain links TRBV2 to TRBJ1-4, with D hard to call. The CDR3 contains 14 residues. Germline lookup yields CDR1 SNHLY and CDR2 FYNNEI. V shed 1 base and J shed 9 bases, with 12 bases lying between them. The CDR3 sequence is CASSEGGPAKKLFF. CDR3 DNA, as far as it was read: TGTGCCAGCAGTGAAGGCGGCCCGGCGAAAAAA.

In regard to this clone: The CDR3 end is not reached by the read, which stops 3 residues before it; the germline J gene fills it in. This rearrangement joins TRBV19 to TRBJ2-2, with unresolved D. This CDR3 comprises 17 residues. V shed 3 bases and J shed 1 base, with 15 bases lying between them. Germline CDR1 LNHDA, CDR2 SQIVND (reference sequence). CDR3 sequence: CASSIARINGNTGELFF. The sequenced part of the CDR3 DNA is TGTGCCAGTAGTATTGCCAGGATTAACGGGAACACCGGGGAG.